This T cell receptor (beta chain) stems from a study of blood T cells in healthy people across ages. The CDR3 extends over 15 amino acids. The V gene's germline CDR1 is MGHRA and CDR2 YSYEKL. Trimming removed 4 bases from V and 13 bases from J; junction bases left unmatched: 12. The use of a sample-barcoded 5' primer and a J-beta primer mix characterized a second PCR of roughly 6 to 12 cycles. A single record per CDR3 protein comes from TCRdb applying MiXCR to the 5' RACE reads. The sample consists of 650,000 to 1,000,000 distinct CDR3 sequences, around 34% of them appearing once. This chain connects TRBV4-1 to TRBJ2-1; 11 nucleotides match TRBD1. The TCR was taken from a man younger than 30 in good health. The sequenced sample consisted of blood. CDR3: CASSLGQGVWETQFF. CDR3 nucleotide sequence: TGCGCCAGCAGCCTGGGACAGGGGGTGTGGGAGACCCAGTTCTTC.